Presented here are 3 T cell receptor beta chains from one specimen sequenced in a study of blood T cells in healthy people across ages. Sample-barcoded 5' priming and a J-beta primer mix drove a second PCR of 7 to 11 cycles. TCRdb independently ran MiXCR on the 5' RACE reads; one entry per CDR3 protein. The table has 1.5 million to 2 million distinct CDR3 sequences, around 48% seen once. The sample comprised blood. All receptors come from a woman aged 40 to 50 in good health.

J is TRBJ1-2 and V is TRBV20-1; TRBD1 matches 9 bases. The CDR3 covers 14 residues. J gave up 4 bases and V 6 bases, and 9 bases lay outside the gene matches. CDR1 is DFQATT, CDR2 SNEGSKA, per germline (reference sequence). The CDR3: CSAKTGGRSYGYTF. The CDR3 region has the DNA TGCAGTGCGAAAACAGGGGGCCGGAGCTATGGCTACACCTTC.

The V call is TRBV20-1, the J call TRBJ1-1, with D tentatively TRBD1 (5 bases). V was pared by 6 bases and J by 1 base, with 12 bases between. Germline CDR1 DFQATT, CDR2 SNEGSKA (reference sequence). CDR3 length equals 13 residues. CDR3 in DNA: TGCAGTGCCAACGGGGCTAAGAACACTGAAGCTTTCTTT. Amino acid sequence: CSANGAKNTEAFF.

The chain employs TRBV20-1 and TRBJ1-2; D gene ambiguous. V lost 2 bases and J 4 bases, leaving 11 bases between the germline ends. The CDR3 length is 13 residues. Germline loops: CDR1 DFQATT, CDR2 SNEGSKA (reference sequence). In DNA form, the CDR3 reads TGCAGTGCTAGACAGCCAACGATCTATGGCTACACCTTC. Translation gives CSARQPTIYGYTF.